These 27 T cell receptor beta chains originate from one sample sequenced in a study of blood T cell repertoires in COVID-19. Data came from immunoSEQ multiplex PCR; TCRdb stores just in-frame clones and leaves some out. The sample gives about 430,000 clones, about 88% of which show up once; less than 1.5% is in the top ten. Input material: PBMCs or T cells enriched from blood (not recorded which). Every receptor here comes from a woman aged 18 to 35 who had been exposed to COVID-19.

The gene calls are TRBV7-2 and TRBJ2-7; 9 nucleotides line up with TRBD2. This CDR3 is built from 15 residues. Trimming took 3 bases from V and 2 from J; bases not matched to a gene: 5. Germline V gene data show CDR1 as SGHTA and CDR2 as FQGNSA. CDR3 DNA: TGTGCCAGCAGCTTGGTTAGCGGGGGAACCTACGAGCAGTACTTC. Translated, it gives CASSLVSGGTYEQYF.

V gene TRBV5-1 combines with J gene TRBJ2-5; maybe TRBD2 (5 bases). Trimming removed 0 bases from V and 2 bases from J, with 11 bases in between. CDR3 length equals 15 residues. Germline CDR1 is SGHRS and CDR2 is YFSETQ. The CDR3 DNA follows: TGCGCCAGCAGCTTGGAGTCGGGGTTTCAAGAGACCCAGTACTTC. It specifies CASSLESGFQETQYF. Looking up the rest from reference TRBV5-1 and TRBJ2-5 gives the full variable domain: KAGVTQTPRYLIKTRGQQVTLSCSPISGHRSVSWYQQTPGQGLQFLFEYFSETQRNKGNFPGRFSGRQFSNSRSEMNVSTLELGDSALYLCASSLESGFQETQYFGPGTRLLVL.

CDR3 DNA sequence: TGTGCCAGCAGCAACATCAACGACAGTCCGAACACCGGGGAGCTGTTTTTT. Translating gives CASSNINDSPNTGELFF. The J gene is TRBJ2-2, the V gene TRBV21-1; the D call in the table, TRBD1, was not verified against the DNA. TRBV21-1 is shown as a pseudogene. There are 17 residues in the CDR3.

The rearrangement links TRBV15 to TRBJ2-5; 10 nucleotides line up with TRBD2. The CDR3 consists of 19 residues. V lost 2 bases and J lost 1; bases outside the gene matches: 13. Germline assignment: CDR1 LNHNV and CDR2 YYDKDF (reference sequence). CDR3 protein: CATSRSKTSGSSRQETQYF. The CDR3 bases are TGTGCCACCAGCAGATCAAAGACTAGCGGGTCCTCTCGCCAAGAGACCCAGTACTTC. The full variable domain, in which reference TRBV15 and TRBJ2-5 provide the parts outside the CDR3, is DAMVIQNPRYQVTQFGKPVTLSCSQTLNHNVMYWYQQKSSQAPKLLFHYYDKDFNNEADTPDNFQSRRPNTSFCFLDIRSPGLGDTAMYLCATSRSKTSGSSRQETQYFGPGTRLLVL.

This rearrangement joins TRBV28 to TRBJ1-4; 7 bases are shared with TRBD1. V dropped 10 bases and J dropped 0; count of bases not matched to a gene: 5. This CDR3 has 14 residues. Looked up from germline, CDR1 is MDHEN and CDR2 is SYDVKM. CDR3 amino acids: CAIPTGSTNEKLFF. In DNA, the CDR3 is TGTGCCATCCCGACAGGGTCAACTAATGAAAAACTGTTTTTT.

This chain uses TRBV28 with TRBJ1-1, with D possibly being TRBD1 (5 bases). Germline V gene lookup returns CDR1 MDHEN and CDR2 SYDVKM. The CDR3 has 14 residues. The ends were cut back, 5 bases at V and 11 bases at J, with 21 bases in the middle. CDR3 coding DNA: TGTGCCAGCAGTACGCACTCGGCGGGGGTTTGGGCTTTCTTT. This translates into CASSTHSAGVWAFF.

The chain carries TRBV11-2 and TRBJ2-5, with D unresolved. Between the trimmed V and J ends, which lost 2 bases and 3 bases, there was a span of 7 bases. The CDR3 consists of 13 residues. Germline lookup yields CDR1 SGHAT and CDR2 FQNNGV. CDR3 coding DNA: TGTGCCAGCAGCTTATCGAGCAAAGAGACCCAGTACTTC. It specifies CASSLSSKETQYF.

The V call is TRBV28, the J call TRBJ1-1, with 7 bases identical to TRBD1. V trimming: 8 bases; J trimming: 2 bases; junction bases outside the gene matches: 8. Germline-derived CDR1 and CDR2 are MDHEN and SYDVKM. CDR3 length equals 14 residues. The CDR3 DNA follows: TGTGCCAGCGGAGGGACAGCTCCTAACACTGAAGCTTTCTTT. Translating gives CASGGTAPNTEAFF. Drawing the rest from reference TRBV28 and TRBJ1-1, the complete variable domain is DVKVTQSSRYLVKRTGEKVFLECVQDMDHENMFWYRQDPGLGLRLIYFSYDVKMKEKGDIPEGYSVSREKKERFSLILESASTNQTSMYLCASGGTAPNTEAFFGQGTRLTVV.

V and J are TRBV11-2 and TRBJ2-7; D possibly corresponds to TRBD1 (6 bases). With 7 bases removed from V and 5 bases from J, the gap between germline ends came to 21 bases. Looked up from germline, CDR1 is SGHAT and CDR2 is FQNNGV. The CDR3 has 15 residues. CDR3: CASKPMGHPIDEQYF. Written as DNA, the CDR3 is TGTGCCAGCAAACCTATGGGACACCCCATCGACGAGCAGTACTTC.

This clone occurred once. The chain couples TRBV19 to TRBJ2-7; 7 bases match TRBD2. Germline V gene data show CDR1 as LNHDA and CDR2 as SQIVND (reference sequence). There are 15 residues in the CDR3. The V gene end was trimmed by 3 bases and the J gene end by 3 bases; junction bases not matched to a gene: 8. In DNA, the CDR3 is TGTGCCAGTAGTATTATGCTTGGGGACTACTACGAGCAGTACTTC. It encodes CASSIMLGDYYEQYF.

The CDR3 DNA reads TGTGCCAGTAGTACAGACAGGAAACCTTACGAGCAGTACTTC. Its protein product is CASSTDRKPYEQYF. The chain carries TRBV19 and TRBJ2-7, with D perhaps TRBD1 (6 bases). Looked up from germline, CDR1 is LNHDA and CDR2 is SQIVND (reference sequence). V shed 4 bases and J shed 4 bases, with 14 bases lying between them. This CDR3 contains 14 residues.

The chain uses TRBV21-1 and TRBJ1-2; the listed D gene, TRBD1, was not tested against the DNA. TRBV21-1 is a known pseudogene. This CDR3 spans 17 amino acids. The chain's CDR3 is CASSKRQTNRSNYGYTF. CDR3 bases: TGTGCCAGCAGCAAAAGGCAAACTAACAGGAGTAACTATGGCTACACCTTC.

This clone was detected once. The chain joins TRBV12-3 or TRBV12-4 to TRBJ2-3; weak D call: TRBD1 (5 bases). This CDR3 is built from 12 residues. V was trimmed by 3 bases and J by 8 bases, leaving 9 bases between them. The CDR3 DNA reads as TGTGCCAGCAGTTTGTCAGGGTCTACGCAGTATTTT. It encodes CASSLSGSTQYF.

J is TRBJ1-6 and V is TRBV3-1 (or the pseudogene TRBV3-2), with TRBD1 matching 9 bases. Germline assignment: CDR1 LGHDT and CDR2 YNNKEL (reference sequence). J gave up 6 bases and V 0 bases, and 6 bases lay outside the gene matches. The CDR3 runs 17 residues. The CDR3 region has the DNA TGTGCCAGCAGCCAAGAACACAGGGGGCGCAGTAATTCACCCCTCCACTTT. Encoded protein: CASSQEHRGRSNSPLHF.

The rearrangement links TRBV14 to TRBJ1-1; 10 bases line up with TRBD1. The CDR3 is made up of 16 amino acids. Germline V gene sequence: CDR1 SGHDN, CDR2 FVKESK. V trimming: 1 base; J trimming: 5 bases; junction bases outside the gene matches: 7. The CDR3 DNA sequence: TGTGCCAGCAGCCAAGCTGGACAGGGGGTGTGGACTGAAGCTTTCTTT. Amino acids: CASSQAGQGVWTEAFF.

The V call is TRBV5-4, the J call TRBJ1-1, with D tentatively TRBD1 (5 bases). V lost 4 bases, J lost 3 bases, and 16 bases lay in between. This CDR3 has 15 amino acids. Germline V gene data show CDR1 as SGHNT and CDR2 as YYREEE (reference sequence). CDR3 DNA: TGTGCCAGCAGCCCCCAGGGCGGGGGATACACTGAAGCTTTCTTT. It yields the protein CASSPQGGGYTEAFF.

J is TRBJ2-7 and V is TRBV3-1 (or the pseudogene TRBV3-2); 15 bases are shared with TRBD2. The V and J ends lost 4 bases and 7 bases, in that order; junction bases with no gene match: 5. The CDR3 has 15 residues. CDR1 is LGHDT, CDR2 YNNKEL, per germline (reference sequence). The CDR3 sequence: CASSPRTSGRGEQYF. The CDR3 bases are TGTGCCAGCAGCCCCCGGACTAGCGGGAGGGGGGAGCAGTACTTC.

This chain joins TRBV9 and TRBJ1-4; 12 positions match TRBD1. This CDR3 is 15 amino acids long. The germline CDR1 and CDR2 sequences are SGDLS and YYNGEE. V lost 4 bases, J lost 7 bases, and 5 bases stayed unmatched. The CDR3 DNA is TGTGCCAGCAGCCAAAGGGACAGGGGGCTTGAAAAACTGTTTTTT. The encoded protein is CASSQRDRGLEKLFF. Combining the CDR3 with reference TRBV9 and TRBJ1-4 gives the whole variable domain DSGVTQTPKHLITATGQRVTLRCSPRSGDLSVYWYQQSLDQGLQFLIQYYNGEERAKGNILERFSAQQFPDLHSELNLSSLELGDSALYFCASSQRDRGLEKLFFGSGTQLSVL.

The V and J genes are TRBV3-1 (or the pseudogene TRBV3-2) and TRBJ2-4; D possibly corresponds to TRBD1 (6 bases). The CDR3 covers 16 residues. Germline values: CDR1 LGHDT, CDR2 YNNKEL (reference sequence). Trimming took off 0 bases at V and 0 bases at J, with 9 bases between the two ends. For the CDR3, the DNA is TGTGCCAGCAGCCAAGAGGGACACTTAGCCAAAAACATTCAGTACTTC. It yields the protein CASSQEGHLAKNIQYF.

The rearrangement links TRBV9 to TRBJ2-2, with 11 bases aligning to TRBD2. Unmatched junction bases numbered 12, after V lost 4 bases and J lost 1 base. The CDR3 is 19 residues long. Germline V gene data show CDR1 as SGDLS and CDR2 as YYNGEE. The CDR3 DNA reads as TGTGCCAGCAGCCCCTCGTCCGGGACTAGCGGATGGAACACCGGGGAGCTGTTTTTT. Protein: CASSPSSGTSGWNTGELFF.

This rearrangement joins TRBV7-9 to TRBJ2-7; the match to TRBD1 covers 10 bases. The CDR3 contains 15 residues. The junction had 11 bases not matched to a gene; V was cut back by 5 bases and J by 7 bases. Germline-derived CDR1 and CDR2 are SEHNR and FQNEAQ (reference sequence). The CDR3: CASSRWGDRGGEQYF. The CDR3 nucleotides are TGTGCCAGCAGCCGTTGGGGGGACAGGGGAGGTGAGCAGTACTTC. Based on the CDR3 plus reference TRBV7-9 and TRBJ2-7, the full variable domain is DTGVSQNPRHKITKRGQNVTFRCDPISEHNRLYWYRQTLGQGPEFLTYFQNEAQLEKSRLLSDRFSAERPKGSFSTLEIQRTEQGDSAMYLCASSRWGDRGGEQYFGPGTRLTVT.

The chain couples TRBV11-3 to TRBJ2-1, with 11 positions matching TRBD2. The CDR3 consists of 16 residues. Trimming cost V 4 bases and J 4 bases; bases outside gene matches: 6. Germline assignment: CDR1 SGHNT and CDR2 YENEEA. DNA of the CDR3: TGTGCCAGCAGCTCAGATGGACTAGCGGGTTACAATGAGCAGTTCTTC. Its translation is CASSSDGLAGYNEQFF.

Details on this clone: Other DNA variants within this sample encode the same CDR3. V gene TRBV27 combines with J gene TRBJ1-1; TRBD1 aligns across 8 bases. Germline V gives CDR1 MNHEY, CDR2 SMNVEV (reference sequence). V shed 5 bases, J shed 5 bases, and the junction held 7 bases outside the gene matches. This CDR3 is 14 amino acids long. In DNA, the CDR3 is TGTGCCAGCAGTCTCGGACAGGGAGGTACTGAAGCTTTCTTT. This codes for CASSLGQGGTEAFF.

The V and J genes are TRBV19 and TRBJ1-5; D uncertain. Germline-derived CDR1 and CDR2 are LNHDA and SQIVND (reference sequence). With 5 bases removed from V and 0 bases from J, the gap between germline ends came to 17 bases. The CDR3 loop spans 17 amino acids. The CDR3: CASSSRGVRDSNQPQHF. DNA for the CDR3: TGTGCCAGTAGTTCTCGCGGGGTGAGGGATAGCAATCAGCCCCAGCATTTT.

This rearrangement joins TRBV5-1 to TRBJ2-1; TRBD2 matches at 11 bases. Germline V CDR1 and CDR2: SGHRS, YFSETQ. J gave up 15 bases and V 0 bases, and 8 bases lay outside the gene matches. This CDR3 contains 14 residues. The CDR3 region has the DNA TGCGCCAGCAGCTTGGTAGCGGGAGGGGACATGCCGTTCTTC. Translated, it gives CASSLVAGGDMPFF.

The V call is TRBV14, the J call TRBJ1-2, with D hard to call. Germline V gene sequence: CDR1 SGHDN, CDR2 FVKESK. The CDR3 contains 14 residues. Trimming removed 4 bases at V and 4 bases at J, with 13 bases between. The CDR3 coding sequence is TGTGCCAGCAGCCGCGGCCGCGAGGGCTATGGCTACACCTTC. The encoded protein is CASSRGREGYGYTF.

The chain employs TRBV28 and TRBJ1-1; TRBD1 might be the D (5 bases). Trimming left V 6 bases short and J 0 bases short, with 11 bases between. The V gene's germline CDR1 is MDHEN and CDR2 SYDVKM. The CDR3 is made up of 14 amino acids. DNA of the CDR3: TGTGCCAGCAGGTCACAGGCTCTGAACACTGAAGCTTTCTTT. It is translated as CASRSQALNTEAFF.